This T cell receptor (beta chain) came from a study of Tregs in tolerant kidney transplant recipients. General study findings and limits: Donor-specific Treg expansion exceeded global Treg expansion in tolerant patients, suggesting antigen drive.

With 10 bases clipped from V and 9 bases from J, the junction kept 3 bases outside the gene matches. This CDR3 is 12 amino acids long. Per the germline V gene, CDR1 is SNHLY and CDR2 is FYNNEI. Turning to this clone: Its antigen is as yet unknown. The sequence runs out 3 residues before the end of the CDR3; the remainder is reconstructed from the germline J gene.

Assay: immunoSEQ multiplex PCR; the TCRdb copy retains only in-frame clones and omits some. The sample's table shows approximately 31,000 clones. The clonotype originates from a human donor who received a combined kidney and bone marrow transplant. The sequences come from CD8+ T cells from blood, collected before the transplant. The chain has TRBV2 and TRBJ2-1; TRBD2 matches at 13 bases. CDR3 DNA, as far as it was read: TGTGCCACCGGACTAGCGGGGGCTGAG. It encodes CATGLAGAE. The whole CDR3 reads CATGLAGAEQFF.